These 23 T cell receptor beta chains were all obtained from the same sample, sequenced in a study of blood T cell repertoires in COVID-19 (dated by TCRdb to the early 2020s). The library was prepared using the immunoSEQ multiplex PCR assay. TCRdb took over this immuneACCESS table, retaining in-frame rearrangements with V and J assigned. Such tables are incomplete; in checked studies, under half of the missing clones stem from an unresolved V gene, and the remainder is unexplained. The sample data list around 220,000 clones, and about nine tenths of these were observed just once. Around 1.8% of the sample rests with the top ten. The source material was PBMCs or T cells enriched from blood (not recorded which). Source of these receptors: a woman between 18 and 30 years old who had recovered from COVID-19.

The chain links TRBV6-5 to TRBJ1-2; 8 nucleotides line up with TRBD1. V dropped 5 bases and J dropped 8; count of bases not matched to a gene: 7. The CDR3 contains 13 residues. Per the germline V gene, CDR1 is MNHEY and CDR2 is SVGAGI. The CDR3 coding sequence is TGTGCCAGCAGTCGACAGGGGCGAGGCGGCTACACCTTC. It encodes CASSRQGRGGYTF.

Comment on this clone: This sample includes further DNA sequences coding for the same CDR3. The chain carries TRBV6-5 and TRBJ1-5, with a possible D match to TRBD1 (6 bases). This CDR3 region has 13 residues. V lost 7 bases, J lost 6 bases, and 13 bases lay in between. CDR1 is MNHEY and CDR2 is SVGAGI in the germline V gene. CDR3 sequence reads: CASTRQVGQPQHF. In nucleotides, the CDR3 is TGTGCCAGCACGCGACAGGTCGGTCAGCCCCAGCATTTT.

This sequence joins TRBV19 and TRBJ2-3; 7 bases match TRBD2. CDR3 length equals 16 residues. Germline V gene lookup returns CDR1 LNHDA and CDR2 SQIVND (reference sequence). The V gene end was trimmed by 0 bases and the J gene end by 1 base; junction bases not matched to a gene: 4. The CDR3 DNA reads TGTGCCAGTAGTATAGATCCTGGGGGGGGCACAGATACGCAGTATTTT. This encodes CASSIDPGGGTDTQYF.

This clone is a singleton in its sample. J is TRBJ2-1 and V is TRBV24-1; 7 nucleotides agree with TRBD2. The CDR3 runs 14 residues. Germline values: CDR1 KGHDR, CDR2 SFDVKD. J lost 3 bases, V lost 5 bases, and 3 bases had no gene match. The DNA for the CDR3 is TGTGCCACCAGTGGGGCGGGAGTCTACAATGAGCAGTTCTTC. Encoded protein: CATSGAGVYNEQFF.

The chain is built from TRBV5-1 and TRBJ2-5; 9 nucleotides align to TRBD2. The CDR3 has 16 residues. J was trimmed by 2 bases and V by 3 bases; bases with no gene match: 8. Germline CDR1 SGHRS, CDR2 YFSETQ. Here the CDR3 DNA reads TGCGCCAGCAGCTGGAGCGGGGGGCCCGGACAAGAGACCCAGTACTTC. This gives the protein CASSWSGGPGQETQYF.

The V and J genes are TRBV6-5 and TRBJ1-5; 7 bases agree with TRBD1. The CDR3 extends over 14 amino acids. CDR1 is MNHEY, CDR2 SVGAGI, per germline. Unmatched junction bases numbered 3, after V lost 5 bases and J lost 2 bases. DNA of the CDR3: TGTGCCAGCAGTCCCGGGACAGGCAATCAGCCCCAGCATTTT. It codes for CASSPGTGNQPQHF.

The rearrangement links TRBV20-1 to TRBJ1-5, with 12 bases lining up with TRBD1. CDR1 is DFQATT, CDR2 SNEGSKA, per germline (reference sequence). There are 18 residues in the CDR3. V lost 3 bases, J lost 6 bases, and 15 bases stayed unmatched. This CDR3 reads CSASAPGQGARWTQPQHF. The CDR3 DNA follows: TGCAGTGCTAGTGCCCCGGGACAGGGGGCGCGTTGGACTCAGCCCCAGCATTTT.

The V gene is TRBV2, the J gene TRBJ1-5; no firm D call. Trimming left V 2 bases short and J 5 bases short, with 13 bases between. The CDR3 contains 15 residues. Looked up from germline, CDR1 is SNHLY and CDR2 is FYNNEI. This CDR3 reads CASSEQAGGDQPQHF. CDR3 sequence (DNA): TGTGCCAGCAGTGAACAGGCAGGAGGTGATCAGCCCCAGCATTTT.

The CDR3 DNA reads as TGTGCCAGCAGCCCAGGGACAACCGTCCCCTACGAGCAGTACTTC. It translates to CASSPGTTVPYEQYF. The chain has TRBV5-5 and TRBJ2-7; tentatively, D is TRBD1 (6 bases). V was pared by 4 bases and J by 2 bases, with 16 bases between. CDR1 SGHKS and CDR2 YYEKEE come from the germline V gene (reference sequence). There are 15 residues in the CDR3.

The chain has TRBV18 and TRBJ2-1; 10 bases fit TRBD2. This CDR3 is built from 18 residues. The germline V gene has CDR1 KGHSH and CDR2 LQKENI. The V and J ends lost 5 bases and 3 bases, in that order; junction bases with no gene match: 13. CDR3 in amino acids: CASSTISSGSFFYNEQFF. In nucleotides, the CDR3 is TGTGCCAGCTCAACCATCTCTAGCGGGAGTTTTTTCTACAATGAGCAGTTCTTC.

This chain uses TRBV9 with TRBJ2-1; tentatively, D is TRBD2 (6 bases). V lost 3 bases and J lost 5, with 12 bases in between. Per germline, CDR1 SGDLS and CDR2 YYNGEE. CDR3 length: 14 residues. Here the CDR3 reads CASSETRGNNEQFF. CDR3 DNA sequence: TGTGCCAGCAGCGAAACCCGGGGGAACAATGAGCAGTTCTTC.

This chain's CDR3 is CASTQGAYTYNEQFF. The CDR3 DNA sequence: TGTGCCAGCACCCAGGGGGCATACACCTACAATGAGCAGTTCTTC. J is TRBJ2-1 and V is TRBV27; 8 positions match TRBD1. V trimming: 7 bases; J trimming: 2 bases; junction bases outside the gene matches: 7. This CDR3 contains 15 residues. Germline lookup yields CDR1 MNHEY and CDR2 SMNVEV (reference sequence).

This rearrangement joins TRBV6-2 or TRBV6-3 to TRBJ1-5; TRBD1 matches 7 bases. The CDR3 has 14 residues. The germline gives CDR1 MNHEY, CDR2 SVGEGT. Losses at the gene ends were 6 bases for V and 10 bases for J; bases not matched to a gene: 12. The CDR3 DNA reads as TGTGCCAGCAGCCTAGGACAGGTCGGTATCCCCCAGCATTTT. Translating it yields CASSLGQVGIPQHF.

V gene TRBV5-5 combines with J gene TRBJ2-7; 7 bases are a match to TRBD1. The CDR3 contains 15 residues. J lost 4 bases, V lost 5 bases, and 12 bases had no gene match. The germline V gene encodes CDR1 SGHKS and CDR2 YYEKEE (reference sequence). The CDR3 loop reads CASRPGGPGGYEQYF. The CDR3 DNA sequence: TGTGCCAGCAGACCCGGAGGCCCAGGGGGTTACGAGCAGTACTTC.

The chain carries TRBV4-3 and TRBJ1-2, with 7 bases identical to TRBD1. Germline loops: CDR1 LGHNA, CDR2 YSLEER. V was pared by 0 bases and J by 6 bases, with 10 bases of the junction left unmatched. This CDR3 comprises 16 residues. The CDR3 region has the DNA TGCGCCAGCAGCCAAGATCGCGGCAGGGGGAAAAATGGCTACACCTTC. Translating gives CASSQDRGRGKNGYTF.

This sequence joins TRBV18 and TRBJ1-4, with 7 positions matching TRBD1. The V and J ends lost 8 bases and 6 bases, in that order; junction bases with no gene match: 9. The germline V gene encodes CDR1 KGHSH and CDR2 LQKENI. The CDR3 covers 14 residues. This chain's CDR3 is CASGGQSGDEKLFF. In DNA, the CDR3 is TGTGCCAGCGGGGGACAGTCGGGTGATGAAAAACTGTTTTTT.

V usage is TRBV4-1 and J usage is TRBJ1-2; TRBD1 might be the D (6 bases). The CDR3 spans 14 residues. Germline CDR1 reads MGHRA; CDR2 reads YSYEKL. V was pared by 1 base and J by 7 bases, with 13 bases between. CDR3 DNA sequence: TGCGCCAGCAGCCAAGTAGGGGGAATTCTTGGCTACACCTTC. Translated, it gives CASSQVGGILGYTF.

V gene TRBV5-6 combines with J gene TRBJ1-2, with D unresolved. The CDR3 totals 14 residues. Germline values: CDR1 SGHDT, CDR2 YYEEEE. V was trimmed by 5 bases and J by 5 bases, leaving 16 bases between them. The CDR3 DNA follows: TGTGCCAGCAGTCGCTCGGAGGGAGTTTATGGCTACACCTTC. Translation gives CASSRSEGVYGYTF.

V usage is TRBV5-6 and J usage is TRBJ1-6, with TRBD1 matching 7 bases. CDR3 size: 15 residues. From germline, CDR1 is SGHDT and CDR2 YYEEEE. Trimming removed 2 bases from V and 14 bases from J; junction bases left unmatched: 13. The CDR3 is CASSLTPGQFKTLHF. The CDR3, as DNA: TGTGCCAGCAGCTTAACTCCGGGACAGTTTAAGACCCTCCACTTT. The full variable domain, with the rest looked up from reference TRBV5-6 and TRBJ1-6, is DAGVTQSPTHLIKTRGQQVTLRCSPKSGHDTVSWYQQALGQGPQFIFQYYEEEERQRGNFPDRFSGHQFPNYSSELNVNALLLGDSALYLCASSLTPGQFKTLHFGNGTRLTVT.

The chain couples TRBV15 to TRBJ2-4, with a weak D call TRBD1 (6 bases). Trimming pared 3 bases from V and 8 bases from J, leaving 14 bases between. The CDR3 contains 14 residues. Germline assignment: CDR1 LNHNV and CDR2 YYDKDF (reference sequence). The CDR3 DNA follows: TGTGCCACCAGCAGCCCCGGGACACTGGACATTCAGTACTTC. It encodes CATSSPGTLDIQYF.

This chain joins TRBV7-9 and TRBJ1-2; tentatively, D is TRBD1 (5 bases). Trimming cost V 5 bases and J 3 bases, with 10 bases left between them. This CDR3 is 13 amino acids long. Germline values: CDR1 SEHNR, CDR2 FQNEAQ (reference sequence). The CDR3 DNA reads TGTGCCAGCAGCCAGGACACTGACTATGGCTACACCTTC. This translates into CASSQDTDYGYTF.

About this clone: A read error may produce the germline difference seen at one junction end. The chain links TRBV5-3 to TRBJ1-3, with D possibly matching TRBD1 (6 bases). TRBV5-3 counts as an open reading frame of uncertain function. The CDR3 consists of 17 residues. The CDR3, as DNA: TGTGCTAGAAGCTTGGGGGGCGAGGAGATAACTGGAAACACCATATATTTT. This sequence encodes CARSLGGEEITGNTIYF.

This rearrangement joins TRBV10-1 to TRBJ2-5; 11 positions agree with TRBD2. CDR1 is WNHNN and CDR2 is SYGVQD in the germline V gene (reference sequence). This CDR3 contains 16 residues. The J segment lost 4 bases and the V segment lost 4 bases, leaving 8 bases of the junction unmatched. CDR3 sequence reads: CASSGFSGRARETQYF. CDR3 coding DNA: TGCGCCAGCAGTGGCTTTAGCGGGAGGGCCCGAGAGACCCAGTACTTC.